The sequence of this TCR beta chain was determined in a study of cytomegalovirus exposure and HLA in healthy donors. CDR3 size: 12 residues. V lost 1 base, J lost 6 bases, and 3 bases lay in between. CDR1 LNHDA and CDR2 SQIVND come from the germline V gene (reference sequence). Profiling relied on immunoSEQ multiplex PCR, and the TCRdb table lists in-frame clones only, not all of them. Here the sample spans 150,000 or so clones, 70% to 90% being singletons. V usage is TRBV19 and J usage is TRBJ2-2; D remains ambiguous. This sequence originates from a man aged 18 to 29 in good health and CMV-seropositive. Sequencing was performed on PBMCs. CDR3 nucleotides: TGTGCCAGTAGTATAGTATCCGGGGAGCTGTTTTTT. This translates into CASSIVSGELFF.